The rows below give T cell receptor beta chains drawn from one sample of a study of glioma-infiltrating T cells after dendritic cell vaccination. Profiled with immunoSEQ multiplex PCR; TCRdb holds only in-frame clones, not every one. The sample has more than 95,000 clones; 90% are singletons. The input for sequencing was blood, taken after dendritic cell vaccination. All receptors come from a human donor with glioblastoma. CDR3s include the opening cysteine and the closing phenylalanine or tryptophan. The D gene is left open where the match is weak. Clone size is shown for a subset of rows, as once, few, many or a class of expanded clone.

>TRBV2|NA|NA|TRBJ2-2|11
TGTGCCAGCAGCCTCGCCGGGGAGCTGTTTTTT
CASSLAGELFF
>TRBV5-1|NA|TRBD2|TRBJ2-3|15
TGCGCCAGCAGACTGACTAGCGGATTCACAGATACGCAGTATTTT
CASRLTSGFTDTQYF
>TRBV12-5|NA|TRBD1|TRBJ1-1|15
TGTGCTAGTGGTTTGGGGACAGGGAGAGGCACTGAAGCTTTCTTT
CASGLGTGRGTEAFF
>TRBV11-3|NA|TRBD2|TRBJ2-1|13
TGTGCCAGCAGCTTAGTGGCGGGGGAGCAGCAGTTCTTC
CASSLVAGEQQFF
>TRBV19|NA|TRBD1|TRBJ1-1|14
TGTGCCAGTAGTCGACAGGGCTCCCCCCCTGAAGCTTTCTTT
CASSRQGSPPEAFF
>TRBV2|once|TRBD1|TRBJ2-7|15
TGTGCCAGCAGTGAAAGAGGGGGCCGAGTCTACGAGCAGTACTTC
CASSERGGRVYEQYF
>TRBV5-4|NA|TRBD1|TRBJ1-4|16
TGTGCCAGCAGCCGAGGGGGAACAGGGGATAGGGAAAAACTGTTTTTT
CASSRGGTGDREKLFF
>TRBV2|few|TRBD1|TRBJ2-5|15
TGTGCCAGCAGGCAAGGGCAGGGGGCGTGGAAGACCCAGTACTTC
CASRQGQGAWKTQYF
>TRBV28|NA|NA|TRBJ1-5|15
TGTGCCAGCAGTTTAATCAGTCCGAACAATCAGCCCCAGCATTTT
CASSLISPNNQPQHF
>TRBV7-9|NA|TRBD1|TRBJ1-3|15
TGTGCCAGCAGCCCCAGGGGACAGAGTGGAAACACCATATATTTT
CASSPRGQSGNTIYF
>TRBV25-1|NA|TRBD1|TRBJ1-4|16
TGTGCCAGCAGTGAGCCCCCCGGGACAGGGGTGGAAAAACTGTTTTTT
CASSEPPGTGVEKLFF
>TRBV5-1|NA|NA|TRBJ1-1|13
TGCGCCAGCAGCTTGTTCGGGTCCACTGAAGCTTTCTTT
CASSLFGSTEAFF
>TRBV10-1|once|NA|TRBJ2-7|13
TGCGCCAGCAGCGCGGGCCAGGACTACGAGCAGTACTTC
CASSAGQDYEQYF
>TRBV7-8|few|TRBD1|TRBJ2-3|12
TGTGCCAGCAGCCCCGACAGGGGAGGGCAGTATTTT
CASSPDRGGQYF
>TRBV28|NA|TRBD1|TRBJ2-4|13
TGTGCCAGCAGCAGACAGGGGGCAAACATTCAGTACTTC
CASSRQGANIQYF
>TRBV15|NA|NA|TRBJ1-6|17
TGTGCCACCAGCAATCCGGGACTCTTCTCCTATAATTCACCCCTCCACTTT
CATSNPGLFSYNSPLHF
>TRBV4-1|NA|NA|TRBJ1-2|17
TGCGCCAGCAGCCTAAAGGGGTGGCAGGAGATTAACTATGGCTACACCTTC
CASSLKGWQEINYGYTF
>TRBV6-1|few|NA|TRBJ1-5|12
TGTGCCAGCAGTGAGTCAGATCAGCCCCAGCATTTT
CASSESDQPQHF
>TRBV19|NA|NA|TRBJ2-4|19
TGTGCCACCGCGCTTGGGGACTGGGTACAGCCTCTAGCCAAAAACATTCAGTACTTC
CATALGDWVQPLAKNIQYF
>TRBV6-5|NA|TRBD1|TRBJ1-2|15
TGTGCCAGCAGTTACTCAGGGACAGGGACGTCTGGCTACACCTTC
CASSYSGTGTSGYTF
>TRBV18|NA|NA|TRBJ1-4|13
TGTGCCAGCTCCCGGGACACTTCTGAAAAACTGTTTTTT
CASSRDTSEKLFF
>TRBV7-8|NA|TRBD1|TRBJ2-2|16
TGTGCCAGCAGCTTAGTACAGGGGGCTAACACCGGGGAGCTGTTTTTT
CASSLVQGANTGELFF
>TRBV7-9|NA|NA|TRBJ2-7|17
TGTGCCAGCAGCCCTCCCCTAGGCGGGACAGAAAATTCCGAGCAGTACTTC
CASSPPLGGTENSEQYF
>TRBV19|NA|TRBD1|TRBJ1-5|14
TGTGCCAGTAGTAGGACAGGGGCAAATCAGCCCCAGCATTTT
CASSRTGANQPQHF
>TRBV5-4|NA|NA|TRBJ1-2|13
TGTGCCAGCAGCCACGGGGGGGGGCAGAGCTACACCTTC
CASSHGGGQSYTF
>TRBV5-6|NA|TRBD1|TRBJ1-2|15
TGTGCCAGCAGCTCGGGGACAGGGCTCCCCTATGGCTACACCTTC
CASSSGTGLPYGYTF
>TRBV5-1|NA|TRBD1|TRBJ1-2|15
TGCGCCAGCAGCTTGGCCCGACAGGGGGCAGATGGCTACACCTTC
CASSLARQGADGYTF
>TRBV6-1|NA|NA|TRBJ2-7|15
TGTGCCAGCAGTTCCGGCGCCAGCGGCACCTACGAGCAGTACTTC
CASSSGASGTYEQYF
>TRBV6-6|NA|NA|TRBJ1-2|15
TGTGCCAGCAGTTCTGGTCAGCGAACGCCCTATGGCTACACCTTC
CASSSGQRTPYGYTF
>TRBV27|NA|TRBD2|TRBJ2-7|14
TGTGCCAGCAGGACTGGGACTACCCCCTACGAGCAGTACTTC
CASRTGTTPYEQYF
>TRBV5-1|NA|NA|TRBJ2-1|15
TGCGCCAGCAGCTCCTCCGCCCGAGGGAACAATGAGCAGTTCTTC
CASSSSARGNNEQFF
>TRBV29-1|NA|TRBD1|TRBJ2-1|15
TGCAGCGTTGAAACCGAGGGGGCCTTTTCCAATGAGCAGTTCTTC
CSVETEGAFSNEQFF
>TRBV19|NA|NA|TRBJ1-3|14
TGTGCCAGTAGTATAGGGCACTCTGGAAACACCATATATTTT
CASSIGHSGNTIYF
>TRBV7-2|NA|NA|TRBJ1-1|13
TGTGCCAGCAGCTTAGGGGGAGACACTGAAGCTTTCTTT
CASSLGGDTEAFF
>TRBV7-8|NA|TRBD2|TRBJ2-1|17
TGTGCCAGCAGCTTAAGGCGGGTAGCGGGAGGCGACAATGAGCAGTTCTTC
CASSLRRVAGGDNEQFF
>TRBV2|NA|NA|TRBJ1-6|14
TGTGCCAGCAGTGAATGGCAGGGCGGTTCACCCCTCCACTTT
CASSEWQGGSPLHF
>TRBV5-1|NA|TRBD2|TRBJ2-7|17
TGCGCCAGCAGCTTGGCCCGGGCTAGCGGGAGGGCCTACGAGCAGTACTTC
CASSLARASGRAYEQYF
>TRBV5-1|NA|NA|TRBJ2-7|16
TGCGCCAGCAGCTTGGAAGGGGCCCTGAATCAATACGAGCAGTACTTC
CASSLEGALNQYEQYF
>TRBV5-1|once|NA|TRBJ2-7|14
TGCGCCAGCAGCTTGGTGGAGCCCTCCTACGAGCAGTACTTC
CASSLVEPSYEQYF
>TRBV20-1|NA|NA|TRBJ1-1|11
TGCAGTGGGAGGGGTGGAACTGAAGCTTTCTTT
CSGRGGTEAFF
>TRBV12-5|once|TRBD1|TRBJ2-3|15
TGTGCTAGTGGTCCCCAGGGGGCTCTGACAGATACGCAGTATTTT
CASGPQGALTDTQYF
>TRBV4-2|once|NA|TRBJ1-4|14
TGTGCCAGCAGCCCCCCAGCGGGTAATGAAAAACTGTTTTTT
CASSPPAGNEKLFF
>TRBV7-3|NA|NA|TRBJ2-2|13
TGTGCCAGCAGCTTAGACTACACCGGGGAGCTGTTTTTT
CASSLDYTGELFF